The 13 T cell receptor beta chains reported below all come from one sample, sequenced in a study of identical twins. TCRdb analysed the 5' RACE reads with MiXCR anew, one entry per CDR3 protein. The profile shows some 270,000 distinct CDR3 sequences, approximately 8.6% of them singletons. Separately, the same data were catalogued under a study of yellow fever vaccine responses in identical twins.

Sequenced input: CD8+ T cells sorted from blood. The origin of the receptors is a woman in her late teens or twenties in good health.

Many counts were recorded for this clonotype. The chain carries TRBV7-8 and TRBJ2-7, with no clear D. This CDR3 has 15 amino acids. Germline CDR1 and CDR2: SGHVS and FQNEAQ. The V gene lost 3 bases and the J gene lost 3 bases, with 15 bases spanning the gap. The CDR3 region has the DNA TGTGCCAGCAGCTTGGCCCCAAGTGCGATCTACGAGCAGTACTTC. This codes for CASSLAPSAIYEQYF.

This clonotype occurred a few times. The J gene is TRBJ2-1, the V gene TRBV27; TRBD2 matches 8 bases. Germline V gives CDR1 MNHEY, CDR2 SMNVEV (reference sequence). The CDR3 extends over 17 amino acids. Unmatched junction bases numbered 9, after V lost 5 bases and J lost 0 bases. The CDR3 here is CASSPPGRGDSYNEQFF. As DNA, the CDR3 is TGTGCCAGCAGTCCCCCCGGGCGGGGGGACTCCTACAATGAGCAGTTCTTC.

This clonotype was detected only a few times. This chain uses TRBV2 with TRBJ2-3; TRBD2 matches 10 bases. The V gene's germline CDR1 is SNHLY and CDR2 FYNNEI. The CDR3 runs to 16 residues. Trimming took 4 bases from V and 1 from J; bases not matched to a gene: 5. This CDR3 reads CASSALAGVRTDTQYF. The CDR3 bases are TGTGCCAGCAGTGCCCTAGCGGGAGTGCGCACAGATACGCAGTATTTT. The full variable domain, its missing parts supplied by reference TRBV2 and TRBJ2-3, is EPEVTQTPSHQVTQMGQEVILRCVPISNHLYFYWYRQILGQKVEFLVSFYNNEISEKSEIFDDQFSVERPDGSNFTLKIRSTKLEDSAMYFCASSALAGVRTDTQYFGPGTRLTVL.

At least ten counts were recorded for this clonotype. V and J are TRBV10-3 and TRBJ2-3, with TRBD1 matching 7 bases. Germline CDR1 reads ENHRY; CDR2 reads SYGVKD. The CDR3 consists of 12 residues. Losses at the gene ends were 9 bases for V and 6 bases for J; bases not matched to a gene: 6. CDR3 DNA sequence: TGTGCCATTGGGACAGAGGGCGATACGCAGTATTTT. It encodes CAIGTEGDTQYF.

A few counts support this clonotype. The chain joins TRBV20-1 to TRBJ2-3, with D unclear. This CDR3 comprises 14 residues. Germline lookup yields CDR1 DFQATT and CDR2 SNEGSKA (reference sequence). With 1 base removed from V and 2 bases from J, the gap between germline ends came to 10 bases. CDR3 in amino acids: CSARALPTTDTQYF. The CDR3 region has the DNA TGCAGTGCTAGAGCTCTACCGACCACAGATACGCAGTATTTT.

V gene TRBV27 combines with J gene TRBJ2-1, with D possibly being TRBD1 (6 bases). CDR1 and CDR2 (germline): MNHEY, SMNVEV (reference sequence). The CDR3 is 12 residues long. The V gene lost 6 bases and the J gene lost 10 bases, with 13 bases spanning the gap. In nucleotides, the CDR3 is TGTGCCAGCAGAGCACAGGGCTGGGAGCAGTTCTTC. Protein product: CASRAQGWEQFF.

The CDR3 DNA reads TGTGCCAGCAGTTTAGCGGAGCGGGGGACGTCTAGCACAGATACGCAGTATTTT. Amino acid sequence: CASSLAERGTSSTDTQYF. This chain joins TRBV12-3 or TRBV12-4 and TRBJ2-3, with TRBD2 matching 8 bases. The trim removed 0 bases at V and 0 bases at J, leaving 8 bases unmatched. This CDR3 has 18 amino acids.

The chain joins TRBV5-4 to TRBJ2-3, with D hard to call. The ends were cut back, 4 bases at V and 1 base at J, with 16 bases in the middle. The CDR3 spans 16 residues. Germline CDR1 is SGHNT and CDR2 is YYREEE (reference sequence). In DNA form, the CDR3 reads TGTGCCAGCAGCCCAGGTTTTGGTGCCGGCACAGATACGCAGTATTTT. It is translated as CASSPGFGAGTDTQYF.

There are a few counts of this clonotype. The gene calls are TRBV4-3 and TRBJ2-7, with D tentatively TRBD2 (6 bases). V lost 0 bases and J lost 0, with 18 bases in between. CDR3 length equals 18 residues. The germline V gene encodes CDR1 LGHNA and CDR2 YSLEER. DNA of the CDR3: TGCGCCAGCAGCCAAGATCTCCAGTCAGGACTAAGCTCCTACGAGCAGTACTTC. Protein: CASSQDLQSGLSSYEQYF.

This clonotype was counted many times. This chain connects TRBV7-9 to TRBJ2-1; D may be TRBD2 (5 bases). V dropped 7 bases and J dropped 7 bases, with 14 bases sitting between them. Germline V gene data show CDR1 as SEHNR and CDR2 as FQNEAQ (reference sequence). The CDR3 is made up of 13 amino acids. The CDR3 DNA sequence: TGTGCCAGCAACTTCCCCCCGGGGAATGAGCAGTTCTTC. The encoded protein is CASNFPPGNEQFF.

In its sample, this clonotype was seen a few times. The chain is built from TRBV20-1 and TRBJ2-5; D is possibly TRBD1 (6 bases). The CDR3 has 17 residues. V gave up 1 base and J gave up 5 bases, with 23 bases separating them. CDR1 and CDR2 from the germline V gene are DFQATT and SNEGSKA (reference sequence). CDR3 sequence reads: CSARGVLRGRPAETQYF. Here the CDR3 DNA reads TGCAGTGCTAGAGGCGTCCTCAGGGGCAGGCCCGCGGAGACCCAGTACTTC.

This clonotype was seen many times. CDR3 sequence reads: CASSLAQGARTEAFF. CDR3 nucleotide sequence: TGTGCCAGCAGCTTAGCTCAGGGGGCGCGCACTGAAGCTTTCTTT. This chain links TRBV7-9 with TRBJ1-1, with 8 bases aligning to TRBD1. The CDR3 spans 15 residues. V lost 0 bases and J lost 4; bases outside the gene matches: 4. Germline V gene sequence: CDR1 SEHNR, CDR2 FQNEAQ (reference sequence). Together with reference TRBV7-9 and TRBJ1-1, the CDR3 gives the full variable domain: DTGVSQNPRHKITKRGQNVTFRCDPISEHNRLYWYRQTLGQGPEFLTYFQNEAQLEKSRLLSDRFSAERPKGSFSTLEIQRTEQGDSAMYLCASSLAQGARTEAFFGQGTRLTVV.

In this sample, this clonotype turned up a few times. An end of the junction differs from the germline gene, which may be a read error. V usage is TRBV7-7 and J usage is TRBJ2-2; 9 nucleotides match TRBD1. The CDR3 is 15 residues long. In germline, CDR1 is SSHAT, CDR2 FNYEAQ (reference sequence). CDR3 DNA sequence: TGTGCTAGCAGCTCGGGGACAGGGCCCACCGGGGAGCTGTTTTTT. This codes for CASSSGTGPTGELFF.